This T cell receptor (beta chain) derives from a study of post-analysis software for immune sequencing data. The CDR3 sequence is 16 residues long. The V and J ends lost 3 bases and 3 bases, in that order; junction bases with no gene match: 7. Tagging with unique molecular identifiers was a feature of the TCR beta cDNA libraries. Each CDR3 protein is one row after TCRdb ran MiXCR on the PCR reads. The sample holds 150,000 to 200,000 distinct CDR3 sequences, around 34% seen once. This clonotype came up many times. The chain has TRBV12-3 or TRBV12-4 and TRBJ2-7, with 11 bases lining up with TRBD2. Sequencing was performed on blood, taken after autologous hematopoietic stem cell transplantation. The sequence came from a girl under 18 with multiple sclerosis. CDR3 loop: CASSFRTSGGHYEQYF. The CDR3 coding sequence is TGTGCCAGCAGTTTTAGAACTAGCGGGGGCCACTACGAGCAGTACTTC.